Below, 10 T cell receptor beta chains from the same sample are listed, as sequenced in a study of shared clonotypes between healthy human individuals. Libraries were prepared by immunoSEQ multiplex PCR; TCRdb keeps only in-frame clonotypes and omits some of them. The data show millions of clones, roughly 95% seen once. CD8 cells classed as naive were CD45RO-negative and positively selected for CCR7, excluding terminally differentiated effector memory CD45RA+ cells. Specimen: naive CD8+ T cells sorted from blood. All receptors come from a man younger than 35 in good health.

A note on this clone: This sample also contains other DNA sequences that code for the same CDR3. This chain uses TRBV10-1 with TRBJ1-1; D not resolved. With 3 bases removed from V and 1 base from J, the gap between germline ends came to 3 bases. The CDR3 consists of 12 residues. Looked up from germline, CDR1 is WNHNN and CDR2 is SYGVQD (reference sequence). CDR3 region: CASSETNTEAFF. For the CDR3, the DNA is TGCGCCAGCAGTGAAACGAACACTGAAGCTTTCTTT.

The table lists this clone with a count of one. The rearrangement uses TRBV5-6 and TRBJ2-7; 9 nucleotides line up with TRBD1. Germline CDR1 SGHDT, CDR2 YYEEEE. The V segment lost 0 bases and the J segment 5 bases; nucleotides outside the gene matches: 3. The length of the CDR3 is 14 residues. CDR3 sequence (DNA): TGTGCCAGCAGCTTGGCCAGGACAGGGGACGAGCAGTACTTC. This translates into CASSLARTGDEQYF.

This rearrangement joins TRBV11-2 to TRBJ2-1; D is perhaps TRBD2 (6 bases). The length of the CDR3 is 12 residues. Between the trimmed V and J ends, which lost 5 bases and 6 bases, there was a span of 8 bases. The germline CDR1 and CDR2 sequences are SGHAT and FQNNGV. The CDR3 DNA follows: TGTGCCAGCAGCCAAGCGGGCAATGAGCAGTTCTTC. Translating gives CASSQAGNEQFF.

V is TRBV28 and J is TRBJ2-7; 8 nucleotides agree with TRBD1. The germline CDR1 and CDR2 sequences are MDHEN and SYDVKM. J gave up 4 bases and V 3 bases, and 5 bases lay outside the gene matches. The CDR3 covers 14 residues. CDR3 in amino acids: CASSLTGEEYEQYF. The CDR3 DNA sequence: TGTGCCAGCAGTTTGACAGGGGAGGAGTACGAGCAGTACTTC.

The chain links TRBV4-1 to TRBJ2-7, with TRBD2 matching 8 bases. V trimming: 0 bases; J trimming: 0 bases; junction bases outside the gene matches: 10. Germline V gene lookup returns CDR1 MGHRA and CDR2 YSYEKL. This CDR3 spans 18 amino acids. CDR3 sequence (DNA): TGCGCCAGCAGCCAAGACGGGGGGGCTCGGGCCGCCTCCTACGAGCAGTACTTC. This gives the protein CASSQDGGARAASYEQYF.

The chain is built from TRBV27 and TRBJ1-1, with TRBD1 identical over 8 bases. The germline gives CDR1 MNHEY, CDR2 SMNVEV (reference sequence). V gave up 5 bases and J gave up 2 bases; unmatched junction bases: 4. The CDR3 runs to 14 residues. The CDR3 DNA reads TGTGCCAGCAGTCCACAGGGGGGTAACACTGAAGCTTTCTTT. It encodes CASSPQGGNTEAFF.

The chain is built from TRBV30 and TRBJ1-2, with 11 bases fitting TRBD1. Germline-derived CDR1 and CDR2 are GTSNPN and SVGIG (reference sequence). The CDR3 has 14 amino acids. The junction had 6 bases not matched to a gene; V was cut back by 4 bases and J by 5 bases. The chain's CDR3 is CAWTGQGELYGYTF. CDR3 sequence (DNA): TGTGCCTGGACGGGACAGGGGGAATTATATGGCTACACCTTC.

The chain is built from TRBV6-1 and TRBJ2-5, with 9 bases identical to TRBD1. Trimming removed 1 base from V and 9 bases from J; junction bases left unmatched: 15. The CDR3 runs 17 residues. CDR1 MNHNS and CDR2 SASEGT come from the germline V gene. CDR3 DNA sequence: TGTGCCAGCAGTGAAGAGGTTTATTTGGGGACAGGGTGGCCCCAGTACTTC. It yields the protein CASSEEVYLGTGWPQYF.

The DNA for the CDR3 is TGTGCCAGCAGCTTAAACAGGGCGCACTACGAGCAGTACTTC. This codes for CASSLNRAHYEQYF. The chain has TRBV28 and TRBJ2-7; a weak D match, TRBD1 (6 bases). The CDR3 extends over 14 amino acids. With 6 bases removed from V and 3 bases from J, the gap between germline ends came to 15 bases. Germline CDR1 reads MDHEN; CDR2 reads SYDVKM. Supplemented by reference TRBV28 and TRBJ2-7, the full variable domain reads DVKVTQSSRYLVKRTGEKVFLECVQDMDHENMFWYRQDPGLGLRLIYFSYDVKMKEKGDIPEGYSVSREKKERFSLILESASTNQTSMYLCASSLNRAHYEQYFGPGTRLTVT.

V gene TRBV10-3 combines with J gene TRBJ2-7, with a tentative D call TRBD2 (6 bases). This CDR3 contains 14 residues. V lost 3 bases and J 2 bases, leaving 11 bases between the germline ends. Germline values: CDR1 ENHRY, CDR2 SYGVKD. CDR3 amino acids: CAISDAGSPYEQYF. The CDR3 DNA is TGTGCCATCAGTGACGCGGGGTCACCCTACGAGCAGTACTTC.